What follows are 15 T cell receptor beta chains derived from one specimen sequenced in a study of shared clonotypes between healthy human individuals. This table comes from immunoSEQ multiplex PCR, and its TCRdb copy is limited to in-frame clones, with some not included. The repertoire consists of around 1.5 million clones, with approximately 98% occurring once and the leading ten covering approximately 0.45%. Sample: naive CD4+ T cells sorted from blood. As for subset: CD45RA+ positively selected. These TCRs come from a man aged 25-45 years in good health.

This CDR3 is CASSLGTVGGEAFF. As DNA, the CDR3 is TGTGCCAGCAGTTTGGGGACGGTTGGTGGTGAAGCTTTCTTT. The chain recombines TRBV28 with TRBJ1-1; TRBD1 is a possible D gene (5 bases). The CDR3 is made up of 14 amino acids. The V and J ends lost 3 bases and 7 bases respectively, with 15 bases between them. Germline V CDR1 and CDR2: MDHEN, SYDVKM.

The chain is built from TRBV5-1 and TRBJ2-3, with D possibly being TRBD1 (7 bases). V shed 4 bases and J shed 0 bases, with 21 bases lying between them. Germline-derived CDR1 and CDR2 are SGHRS and YFSETQ. The CDR3 has 18 amino acids. In DNA form, the CDR3 reads TGCGCCAGCAGCGTGGGAATCCTGACAGGGACTAGCACAGATACGCAGTATTTT. This codes for CASSVGILTGTSTDTQYF.

V gene TRBV19 combines with J gene TRBJ2-5; possible D gene TRBD2, 6 bases. Trimming pared 3 bases from V and 1 base from J, leaving 21 bases between. The germline CDR1 and CDR2 sequences are LNHDA and SQIVND (reference sequence). CDR3 length equals 18 residues. CDR3 nucleotide sequence: TGTGCCAGTAGTATTGGGGCCTTAGCGGTCCCTTCCCAAGAGACCCAGTACTTC. It yields the protein CASSIGALAVPSQETQYF.

The J gene is TRBJ1-4, the V gene TRBV28; 7 positions match TRBD1. CDR3 length equals 14 residues. Per the germline V gene, CDR1 is MDHEN and CDR2 is SYDVKM. J lost 8 bases, V lost 3 bases, and 6 bases had no gene match. CDR3 DNA: TGTGCCAGCAGTTTGGGGCAGGGGGACGAAAAACTGTTTTTT. Its protein product is CASSLGQGDEKLFF.

The V gene is TRBV21-1, the J gene TRBJ2-7; TRBD1, the D gene given by the table, was not confirmed from the DNA. TRBV21-1 is recorded as a pseudogene. This CDR3 is 15 amino acids long. The DNA for the CDR3 is TGTGCCAGCAGCAAACGACAGGGGGCTCGGTACGAGCAGTACTTC. Protein sequence: CASSKRQGARYEQYF.

The genes are TRBV27 and TRBJ2-1, with a possible D match to TRBD2 (5 bases). Germline V gene lookup returns CDR1 MNHEY and CDR2 SMNVEV (reference sequence). V lost 5 bases to trimming and J lost 5 bases, with 16 bases between them. The CDR3 consists of 15 residues. This CDR3 reads CASSRTRLSNNEQFF. Here the CDR3 DNA reads TGTGCCAGCAGTAGGACCAGACTATCCAACAATGAGCAGTTCTTC.

V is TRBV6-5 and J is TRBJ2-7, with a weak D call TRBD2 (6 bases). The V end lost 4 bases, the J end lost 0 bases, and 13 bases lay between the germline ends. Germline lookup yields CDR1 MNHEY and CDR2 SVGAGI. The CDR3 length is 15 residues. For the CDR3, the DNA is TGTGCCAGCAGTTCCATATCGACTAGCTCCTACGAGCAGTACTTC. Amino acids: CASSSISTSSYEQYF.

CDR3 bases: TGTGCCAGCAGAGGTGACGGGCTCACCACCCAGTACTTC. Protein sequence: CASRGDGLTTQYF. This chain links TRBV2 with TRBJ2-5; D unclear. The CDR3 has 13 amino acids. V was cut by 6 bases and J by 8 bases, with 16 bases left in between. Germline V CDR1 and CDR2: SNHLY, FYNNEI.

The rearrangement joins TRBV19 to TRBJ2-7; TRBD2 is a possible D gene (6 bases). The CDR3 totals 12 residues. Trimming stripped 3 bases from V and 9 bases from J, with 12 bases between. The germline V gene encodes CDR1 LNHDA and CDR2 SQIVND (reference sequence). The CDR3 DNA reads as TGTGCCAGTAGTATCTCTGCGGGAAGGCAGTACTTC. Encoded protein: CASSISAGRQYF.

The count of this clone is one. This chain joins TRBV10-2 and TRBJ2-2; perhaps TRBD2 as D (6 bases). With 7 bases removed from V and 2 bases from J, the gap between germline ends came to 17 bases. This CDR3 is 16 amino acids long. Germline loops: CDR1 WSHSY, CDR2 SAAADI. Here the CDR3 reads CASNEEGGQNTGELFF. CDR3 DNA sequence: TGCGCCAGCAACGAGGAGGGAGGACAAAACACCGGGGAGCTGTTTTTT.

The chain uses TRBV6-5 and TRBJ2-7; perhaps TRBD1 as D (6 bases). Germline values: CDR1 MNHEY, CDR2 SVGAGI. V was cut by 6 bases and J by 9 bases, with 18 bases left in between. The CDR3 runs 13 residues. The CDR3 nucleotides are TGTGCCAGCAGCCTCGGGACATTAAGGAGGCAGTACTTC. This sequence encodes CASSLGTLRRQYF.

The rearrangement links TRBV5-1 to TRBJ2-5, with 10 bases identical to TRBD2. V dropped 0 bases and J dropped 7; count of bases not matched to a gene: 18. Germline V gene sequence: CDR1 SGHRS, CDR2 YFSETQ. The CDR3 is 19 residues long. The DNA of the CDR3 is TGCGCCAGCAGCTTGGCCCCAATGACTAGCGGGCCTCTCCTGGGGACCCAGTACTTC. Its protein is CASSLAPMTSGPLLGTQYF.

A remark on this clone: Within the sample, other DNA sequences also encode this same CDR3. The J gene is TRBJ2-7, the V gene TRBV12-5, with unresolved D. V was cut by 1 base and J by 4 bases, with 5 bases left in between. The CDR3 is 12 residues long. Germline V gene lookup returns CDR1 LGHNT and CDR2 FRNRAP. The CDR3 DNA reads as TGTGCTAGTGGTTTGGGCCCGTACGAGCAGTACTTC. It specifies CASGLGPYEQYF.

Notes on this clone: Sequence at one end of the junction differs from germline and may be a read error. The genes are TRBV28 and TRBJ1-5; D possibly corresponds to TRBD1 (6 bases). Germline lookup yields CDR1 MDHEN and CDR2 SYDVKM. The CDR3 covers 16 residues. CDR3 nucleotides: TGTGCCGGCAGTTTACCCGGGGGGCCGCCCAATCAGCCCCAGCATTTT. Its protein product is CAGSLPGGPPNQPQHF.

This chain uses TRBV28 with TRBJ2-5; weak D call: TRBD1 (6 bases). The CDR3 is 14 residues long. V lost 5 bases and J lost 4, with 14 bases in between. CDR1 MDHEN and CDR2 SYDVKM come from the germline V gene. CDR3 in amino acids: CASSPSGELETQYF. CDR3 in DNA: TGTGCCAGCAGTCCGTCAGGGGAATTAGAGACCCAGTACTTC.